This T cell receptor beta chain was observed in a study of blood T cell repertoires in COVID-19. About the research overall: The samples span acute and convalescent COVID-19 from the United States, Italy and Spain. PBMCs, B-cell-depleted T cells, or T cells were the source of the cDNA or gDNA that made up the material.

In the authors' workflow: Nucleated cell counts were estimated from reference gene primer amplification. The method was immunoSEQ multiplex PCR; TCRdb's version includes in-frame clones alone and lacks a portion of them. The DNA gave D and trimming, while V, J and clone size come from that table. The sample has about 240,000 clones; around four fifths are singletons. The ends were cut back, 2 bases at V and 7 bases at J, with 15 bases in the middle. There are 14 residues in the CDR3. Germline values: CDR1 MDHEN, CDR2 SYDVKM. The sequenced sample was peripheral blood. The TCR originated in an elderly woman with COVID-19, enrolled during active disease. The chain is built from TRBV28 and TRBJ2-7, with D uncertain. CDR3 sequence: CASSLAAEPPEQYF. The CDR3 region has the DNA TGTGCCAGCAGTTTAGCGGCAGAACCCCCGGAGCAGTACTTC.